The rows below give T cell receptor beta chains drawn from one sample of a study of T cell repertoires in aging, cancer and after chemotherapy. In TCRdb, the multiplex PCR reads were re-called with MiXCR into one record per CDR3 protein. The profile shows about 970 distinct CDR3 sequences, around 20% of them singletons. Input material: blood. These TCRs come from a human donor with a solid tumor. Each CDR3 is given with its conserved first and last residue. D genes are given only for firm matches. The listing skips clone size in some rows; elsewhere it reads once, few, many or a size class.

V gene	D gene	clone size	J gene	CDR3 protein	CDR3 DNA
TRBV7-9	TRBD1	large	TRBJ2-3	CASSLGRWTGVSTDTQYF	TGTGCCAGCAGCTTGGGGAGATGGACAGGGGTTAGCACAGATACGCAGTATTTT
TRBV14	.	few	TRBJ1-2	CASSQGSARGYGYTF	TGTGCCAGCAGCCAAGGCTCCGCTCGGGGCTATGGCTACACCTTC
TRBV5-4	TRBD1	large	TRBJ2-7	CASSPRQGANEQYF	TGTGCCAGCAGCCCGAGACAGGGGGCTAACGAGCAGTACTTC
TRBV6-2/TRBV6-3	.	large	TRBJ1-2	CASRLGQLYGYTF	TGTGCCAGCAGGCTAGGACAGCTCTATGGCTACACCTTC
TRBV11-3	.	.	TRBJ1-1	CARADRNTEAFF	TGTGCCAGGGCCGACCGAAACACTGAAGCTTTCTTT
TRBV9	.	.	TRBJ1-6	CASSQGGLNSPLHF	TGTGCCAGCAGCCAGGGTGGTTTAAATTCACCCCTCCACTTT
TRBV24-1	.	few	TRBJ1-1	CATRTQAGSDTEAFF	TGTGCCACCAGGACCCAGGCGGGGTCCGACACTGAAGCTTTCTTT
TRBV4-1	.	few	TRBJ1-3	CASSLWTGSGNTIYF	TGCGCCAGCAGCCTATGGACGGGCTCTGGAAACACCATATATTTT
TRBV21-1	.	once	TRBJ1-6	CASRYSRDCKNSPLHF	TGTGCCAGCAGGTACAGTCGAGATTGCAAAAATTCACCCCTCCACTTT
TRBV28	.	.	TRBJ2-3	CASSFRGGAADTQYF	TGTGCCAGCAGTTTCCGTGGGGGGGCCGCAGATACGCAGTATTTT
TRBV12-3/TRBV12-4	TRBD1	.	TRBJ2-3	CASIQDRLRTDTQYF	TGTGCCAGCATCCAGGACAGGCTCCGCACAGATACGCAGTATTTT
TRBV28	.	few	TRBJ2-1	CASSLDRRGQFF	TGTGCCAGCAGTTTAGACCGCCGAGGGCAGTTCTTC
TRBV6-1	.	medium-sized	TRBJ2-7	CASSEWQGRGEQYF	TGTGCCAGCAGTGAATGGCAGGGACGGGGCGAGCAGTACTTC
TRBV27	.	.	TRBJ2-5	CASSFERGSGTQYF	TGTGCCAGCAGTTTCGAGAGGGGCTCGGGGACCCAGTACTTC
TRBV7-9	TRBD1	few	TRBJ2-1	CASSSLTGSVSEQFF	TGTGCCAGCAGCTCTTTGACAGGGTCGGTAAGTGAGCAGTTCTTC
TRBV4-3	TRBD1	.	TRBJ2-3	CASSQGTGSATQYF	TGCGCCAGCAGCCAAGGGACAGGGAGTGCTACGCAGTATTTT
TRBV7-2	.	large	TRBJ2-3	CASSLGGTDTQYF	TGTGCCAGCAGCTTGGGGGGCACAGATACGCAGTATTTT
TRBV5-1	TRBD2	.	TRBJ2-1	CASSLSGGDNEQFF	TGCGCCAGCAGCCTTAGCGGGGGGGACAATGAGCAGTTCTTC
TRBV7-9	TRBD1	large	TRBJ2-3	CASSRQGSGTDTQYF	TGTGCCAGCAGCCGACAGGGCTCCGGTACAGATACGCAGTATTTT
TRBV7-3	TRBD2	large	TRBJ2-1	CASSRTSGGKNEQFF	TGTGCCAGCAGCAGGACTAGCGGGGGAAAGAATGAGCAGTTCTTC
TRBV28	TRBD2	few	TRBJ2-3	CASSLGLRGTQYF	TGTGCCAGCAGTTTAGGGTTGCGGGGGACGCAGTATTTT
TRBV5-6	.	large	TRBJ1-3	CASSFQGANTIYF	TGTGCCAGCAGCTTTCAGGGCGCAAACACCATATATTTT
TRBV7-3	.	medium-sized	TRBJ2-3	CASSIMGDTQYF	TGTGCCAGCAGCATTATGGGGGATACGCAGTATTTT
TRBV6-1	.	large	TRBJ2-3	CASRAGIDTDTQYF	TGTGCCTCCAGAGCAGGGATTGATACAGATACGCAGTATTTT
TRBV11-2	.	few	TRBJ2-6	CASSLVSGAGANVLTF	TGTGCCAGCAGCTTAGTATCAGGAGCTGGGGCCAACGTCCTGACTTTC
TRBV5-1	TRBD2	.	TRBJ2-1	CASSLAGTGGLYNEQFF	TGCGCCAGCAGCTTGGCCGGGACGGGGGGGCTATACAATGAGCAGTTCTTC
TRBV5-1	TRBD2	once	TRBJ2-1	CASSLGGRVYNEQFF	TGCGCCAGCAGCTTGGGGGGGAGGGTCTACAATGAGCAGTTCTTC
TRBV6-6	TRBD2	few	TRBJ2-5	CASSRTSRDTQYF	TGTGCCAGCAGTCGGACTAGCCGTGACACCCAGTACTTC
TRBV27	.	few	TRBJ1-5	CASSPRAGSNQPQHF	TGTGCCAGCAGTCCCAGGGCCGGTAGCAATCAGCCCCAGCATTTT
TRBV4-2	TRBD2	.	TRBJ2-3	CASSQRGANTDTQCF	TGTGCCAGCAGCCAGCGGGGGGCGAACACAGATACGCAGTGTTTT
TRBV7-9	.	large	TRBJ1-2	CASSSHLQGYGYTF	TGTGCCAGCAGCTCGCACCTGCAAGGATATGGCTACACCTTC
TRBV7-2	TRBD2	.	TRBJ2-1	CASSRTSGGMYEQFF	TGTGCCAGCAGCCGGACTAGCGGGGGGATGTATGAGCAGTTCTTC
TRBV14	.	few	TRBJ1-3	CASSQARGTTIYF	TGTGCCAGCAGCCAAGCCCGGGGAACCACCATATATTTT
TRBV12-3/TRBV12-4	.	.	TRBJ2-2	CASSFIQTNTGELFF	TGTGCCAGCAGTTTCATACAAACGAACACCGGGGAGCTGTTTTTT
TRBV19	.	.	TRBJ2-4	CASRWRNIQYF	TGTGCCAGCCGCTGGCGTAACATTCAGTACTTC
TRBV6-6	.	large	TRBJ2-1	CASSYGGPVNEQFF	TGTGCCAGCAGTTACGGCGGGCCCGTCAATGAGCAGTTCTTC
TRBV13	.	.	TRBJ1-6	CASSLVQGESPPHF	TGTGCCAGCAGCTTAGTTCAGGGCGAATCACCCCCCCACTTT